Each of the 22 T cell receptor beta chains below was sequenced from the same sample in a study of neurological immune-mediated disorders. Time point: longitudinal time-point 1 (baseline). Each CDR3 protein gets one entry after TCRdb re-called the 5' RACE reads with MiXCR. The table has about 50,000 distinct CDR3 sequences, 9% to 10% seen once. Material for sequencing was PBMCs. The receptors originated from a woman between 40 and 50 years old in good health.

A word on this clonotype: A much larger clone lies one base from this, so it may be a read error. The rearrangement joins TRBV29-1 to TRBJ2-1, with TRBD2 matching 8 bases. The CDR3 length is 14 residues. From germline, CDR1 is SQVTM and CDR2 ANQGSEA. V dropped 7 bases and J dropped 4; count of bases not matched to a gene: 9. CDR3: CSGDPPSGYNEQFF. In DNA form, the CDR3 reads TGCAGCGGCGATCCCCCTAGCGGGTACAATGAGCAGTTCTTC.

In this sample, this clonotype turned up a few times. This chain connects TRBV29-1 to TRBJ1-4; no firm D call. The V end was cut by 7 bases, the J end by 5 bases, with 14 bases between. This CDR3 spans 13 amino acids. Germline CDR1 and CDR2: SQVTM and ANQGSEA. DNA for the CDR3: TGCAGCGCTCGAGGGAAACAAAATGAAAAACTGTTTTTT. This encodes CSARGKQNEKLFF.

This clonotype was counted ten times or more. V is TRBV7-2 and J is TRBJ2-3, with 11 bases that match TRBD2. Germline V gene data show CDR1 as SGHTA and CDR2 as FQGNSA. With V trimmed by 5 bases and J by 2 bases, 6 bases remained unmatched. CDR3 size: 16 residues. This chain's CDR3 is CASSRGTSGYTDTQYF. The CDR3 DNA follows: TGTGCCAGCAGCCGTGGGACTAGCGGTTACACAGATACGCAGTATTTT.

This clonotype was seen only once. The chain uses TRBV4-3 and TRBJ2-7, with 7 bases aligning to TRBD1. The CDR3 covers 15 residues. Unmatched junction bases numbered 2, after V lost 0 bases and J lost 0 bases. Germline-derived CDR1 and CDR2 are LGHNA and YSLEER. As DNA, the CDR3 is TGCGCCAGCAGCCAAGAGGGACAGACCTCCTACGAGCAGTACTTC. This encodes CASSQEGQTSYEQYF.

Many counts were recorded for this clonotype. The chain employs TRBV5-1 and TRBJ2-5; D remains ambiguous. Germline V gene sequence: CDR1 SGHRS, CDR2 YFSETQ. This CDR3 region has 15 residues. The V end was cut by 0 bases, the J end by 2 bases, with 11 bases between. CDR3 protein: CASSLARAGQETQYF. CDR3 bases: TGCGCCAGCAGCTTGGCTAGGGCCGGACAAGAGACCCAGTACTTC. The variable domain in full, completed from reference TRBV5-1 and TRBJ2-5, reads KAGVTQTPRYLIKTRGQQVTLSCSPISGHRSVSWYQQTPGQGLQFLFEYFSETQRNKGNFPGRFSGRQFSNSRSEMNVSTLELGDSALYLCASSLARAGQETQYFGPGTRLLVL.

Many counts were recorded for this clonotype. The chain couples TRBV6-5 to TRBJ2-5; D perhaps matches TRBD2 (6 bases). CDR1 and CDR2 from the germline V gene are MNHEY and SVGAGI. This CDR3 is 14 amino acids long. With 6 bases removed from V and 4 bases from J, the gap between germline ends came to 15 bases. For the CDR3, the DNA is TGTGCCAGCAGATACCGAGGCGGGATAGAGACCCAGTACTTC. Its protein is CASRYRGGIETQYF.

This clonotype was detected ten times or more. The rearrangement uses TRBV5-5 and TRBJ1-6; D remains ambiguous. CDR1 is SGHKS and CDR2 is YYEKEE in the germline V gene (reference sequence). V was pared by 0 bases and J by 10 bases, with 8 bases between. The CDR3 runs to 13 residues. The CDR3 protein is CASSLGVSSPLHF. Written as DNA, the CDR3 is TGTGCCAGCAGCTTGGGGGTTAGCTCACCCCTCCACTTT.

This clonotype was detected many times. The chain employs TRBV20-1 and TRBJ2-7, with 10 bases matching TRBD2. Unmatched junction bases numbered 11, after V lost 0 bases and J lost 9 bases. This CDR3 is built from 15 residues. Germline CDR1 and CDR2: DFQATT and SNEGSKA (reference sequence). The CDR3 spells CSARDSKLAGQRQYF. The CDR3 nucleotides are TGCAGTGCTAGAGACTCGAAACTAGCGGGGCAAAGGCAGTACTTC.

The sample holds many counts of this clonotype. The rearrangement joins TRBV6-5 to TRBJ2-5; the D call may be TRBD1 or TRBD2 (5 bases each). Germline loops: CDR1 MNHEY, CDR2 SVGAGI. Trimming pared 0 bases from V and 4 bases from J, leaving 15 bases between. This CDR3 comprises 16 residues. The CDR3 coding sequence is TGTGCCAGCAGTTACTCCCCCGGGGACGTGGGAGAGACCCAGTACTTC. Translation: CASSYSPGDVGETQYF.

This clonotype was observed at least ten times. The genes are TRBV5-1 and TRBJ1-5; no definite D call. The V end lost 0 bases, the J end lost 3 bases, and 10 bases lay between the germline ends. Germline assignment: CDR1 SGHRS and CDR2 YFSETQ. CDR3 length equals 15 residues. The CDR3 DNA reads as TGCGCCAGCAGCTTGGAGTCAGGATTCAATCAGCCCCAGCATTTT. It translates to CASSLESGFNQPQHF.

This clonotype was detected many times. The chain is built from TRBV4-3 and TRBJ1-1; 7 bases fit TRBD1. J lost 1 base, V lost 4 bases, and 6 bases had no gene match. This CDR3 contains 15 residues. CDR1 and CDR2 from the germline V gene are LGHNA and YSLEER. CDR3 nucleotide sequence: TGCGCCAGCAGCCGACCGGACAGGCCGAACACTGAAGCTTTCTTT. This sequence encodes CASSRPDRPNTEAFF.

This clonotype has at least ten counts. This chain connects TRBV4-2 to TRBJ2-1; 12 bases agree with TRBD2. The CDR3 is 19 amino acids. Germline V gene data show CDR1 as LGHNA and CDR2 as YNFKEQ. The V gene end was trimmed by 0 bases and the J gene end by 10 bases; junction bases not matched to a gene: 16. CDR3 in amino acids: CASSQDVSPLAGGHREQFF. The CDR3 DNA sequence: TGTGCCAGCAGCCAAGATGTTTCTCCGCTAGCGGGAGGGCACCGAGAGCAGTTCTTC.

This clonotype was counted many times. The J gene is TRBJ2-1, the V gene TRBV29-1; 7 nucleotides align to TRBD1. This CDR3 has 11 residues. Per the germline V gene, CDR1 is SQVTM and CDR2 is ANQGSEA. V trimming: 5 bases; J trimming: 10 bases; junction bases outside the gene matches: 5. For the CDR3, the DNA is TGCAGCGTTCAAACAGGGGTCGAGCAGTTCTTC. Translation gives CSVQTGVEQFF.

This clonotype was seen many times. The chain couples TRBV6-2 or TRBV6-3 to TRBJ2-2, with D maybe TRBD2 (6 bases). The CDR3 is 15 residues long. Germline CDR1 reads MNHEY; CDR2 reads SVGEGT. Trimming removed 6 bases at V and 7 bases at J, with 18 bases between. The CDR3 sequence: CASSQPGETVGELFF. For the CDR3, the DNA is TGTGCCAGCAGCCAACCGGGGGAGACGGTCGGGGAGCTGTTTTTT.

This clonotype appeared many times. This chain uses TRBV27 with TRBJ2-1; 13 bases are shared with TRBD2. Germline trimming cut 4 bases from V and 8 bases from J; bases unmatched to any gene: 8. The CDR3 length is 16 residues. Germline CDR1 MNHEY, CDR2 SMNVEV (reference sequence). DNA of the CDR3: TGTGCCAGCAGTTCCCGGGGGACTAGCGGGATCGATGAGCAGTTCTTC. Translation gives CASSSRGTSGIDEQFF.

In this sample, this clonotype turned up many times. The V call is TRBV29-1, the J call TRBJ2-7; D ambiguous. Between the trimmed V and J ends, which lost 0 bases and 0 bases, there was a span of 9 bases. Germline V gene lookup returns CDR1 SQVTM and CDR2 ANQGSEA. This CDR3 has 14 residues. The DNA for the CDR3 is TGCAGCGTTGAAGATCCCGATGTCTCCTACGAGCAGTACTTC. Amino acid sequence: CSVEDPDVSYEQYF.

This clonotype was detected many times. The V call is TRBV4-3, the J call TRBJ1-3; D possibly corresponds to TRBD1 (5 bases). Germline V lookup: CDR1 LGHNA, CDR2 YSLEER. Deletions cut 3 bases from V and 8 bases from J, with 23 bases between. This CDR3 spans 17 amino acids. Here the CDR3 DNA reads TGCGCCAGCAGCCAGGACCTGGGGACGCAACGAGGGGACACCATATATTTT. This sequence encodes CASSQDLGTQRGDTIYF.

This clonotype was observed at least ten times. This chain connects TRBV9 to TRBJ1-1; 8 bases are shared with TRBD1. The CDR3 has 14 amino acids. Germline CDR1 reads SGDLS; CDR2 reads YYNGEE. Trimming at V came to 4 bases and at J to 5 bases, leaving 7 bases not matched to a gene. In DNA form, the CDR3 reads TGTGCCAGCAGCCTTAAACAGGGGGGTACTGAAGCTTTCTTT. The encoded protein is CASSLKQGGTEAFF.

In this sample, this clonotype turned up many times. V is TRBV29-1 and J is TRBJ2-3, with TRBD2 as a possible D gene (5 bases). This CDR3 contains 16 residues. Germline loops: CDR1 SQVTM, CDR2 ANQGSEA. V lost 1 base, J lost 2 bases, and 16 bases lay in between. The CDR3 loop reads CSVEGETEGYTDTQYF. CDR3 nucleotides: TGCAGCGTTGAAGGGGAGACGGAAGGTTACACAGATACGCAGTATTTT.

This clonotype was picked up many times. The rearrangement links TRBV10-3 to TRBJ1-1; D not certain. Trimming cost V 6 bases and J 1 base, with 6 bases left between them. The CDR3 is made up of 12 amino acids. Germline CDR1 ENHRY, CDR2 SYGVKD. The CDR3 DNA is TGTGCCATCAGGCACACGAACACTGAAGCTTTCTTT. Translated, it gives CAIRHTNTEAFF.

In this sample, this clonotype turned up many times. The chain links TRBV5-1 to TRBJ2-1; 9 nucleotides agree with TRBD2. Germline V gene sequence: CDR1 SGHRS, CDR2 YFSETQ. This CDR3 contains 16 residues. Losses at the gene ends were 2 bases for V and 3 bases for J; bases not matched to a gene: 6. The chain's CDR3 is CASSFGTSTFYNEQFF. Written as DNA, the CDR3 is TGCGCCAGCAGCTTCGGGACTAGCACCTTCTACAATGAGCAGTTCTTC.

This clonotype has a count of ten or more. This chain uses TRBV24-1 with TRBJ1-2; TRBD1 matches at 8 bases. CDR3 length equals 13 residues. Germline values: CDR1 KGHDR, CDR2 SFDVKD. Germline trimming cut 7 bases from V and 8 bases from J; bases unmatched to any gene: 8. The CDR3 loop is CATSRTGLRGYTF. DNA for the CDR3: TGTGCCACCAGCAGGACAGGGTTGCGAGGCTACACCTTC.